A selection of T cell receptor beta chains follows, all from one sample in a study of shared clonotypes between healthy human individuals. Clones were read by immunoSEQ multiplex PCR, and TCRdb kept only the in-frame ones, dropping some. The sample has under 2,000,000 clones; around 96% are singletons. The sample taken for sequencing was naive CD8+ T cells sorted from blood. These receptor sequences come from a man between 18 and 29 years old in good health. The CDR3 runs from the conserved cysteine through the conserved F or W. D genes are given only for firm matches. The size field is filled for only some rows; it gives once, few, many or a size class.

V gene	clone size	J gene	D gene	CDR3 DNA	CDR3 protein
TRBV5-6	NA	TRBJ2-7	NA	TGTGCCAGCAGCCCTTGGCAGGGGCCCGCTGGAGAGCAGTACTTC	CASSPWQGPAGEQYF
TRBV6-5	NA	TRBJ2-3	NA	TGTGCCAGCAGTTTGGGGGTAGTGGGTACAGATACGCAGTATTTT	CASSLGVVGTDTQYF
TRBV7-6	NA	TRBJ2-7	TRBD2	TGTGCCAGCAGCTTAGAAGTGGAGCGGGGCTACGAGCAGTACTTC	CASSLEVERGYEQYF
TRBV9	NA	TRBJ2-1	NA	TGTGCCAGCAGCGTAGTCAGCGGTCGGACGGGAGAGCAGTTCTTC	CASSVVSGRTGEQFF
TRBV10-3	NA	TRBJ2-7	NA	TGTGCCATCAGATTCGACAGGGGCTTGGCGGGAGGAAGGTACGAGCAGTACTTC	CAIRFDRGLAGGRYEQYF
TRBV9	NA	TRBJ2-5	TRBD2	TGTGCCAGCAGCGTAGGGTGGGTAGCGGGAGGGTTTGAGACCCAGTACTTC	CASSVGWVAGGFETQYF
TRBV5-1	NA	TRBJ2-1	NA	TGCGCCAGCAGCTTGGGCGTCTACAATGAGCAGTTCTTC	CASSLGVYNEQFF
TRBV5-1	NA	TRBJ2-5	NA	TGCGCCAGCAGACAGCAGGGGTACCAAGAGACCCAGTACTTC	CASRQQGYQETQYF
TRBV5-4	once	TRBJ2-7	NA	TGTGCCAGCAGCTTGGAGTCCAAAAGGGGCGAGCAGTACTTC	CASSLESKRGEQYF
TRBV4-3	NA	TRBJ2-7	NA	TGCGCCAGCAGCCCCGGGGGTTTGAGGGGCGACCTGGGGGAGCAGTACTTC	CASSPGGLRGDLGEQYF
TRBV4-3	NA	TRBJ2-7	NA	TGCGCCAGCAGCCAAGATTTTTCTAGCGCGTACGAGCAGTACTTC	CASSQDFSSAYEQYF
TRBV7-9	NA	TRBJ1-5	NA	TGTGCCAGCAGTTATATCGGGGGACCCTATAGCAATCAGCCCCAGCATTTT	CASSYIGGPYSNQPQHF
TRBV27	once	TRBJ2-7	TRBD1	TGTGCCAGCAGTGACCCCTCGGGACAGGGGAGCTACGAGCAGTACTTC	CASSDPSGQGSYEQYF
TRBV25-1	NA	TRBJ2-3	NA	TGTGCCAGCAGTGAAGGTGGGCCAGGGACTCCAGATACGCAGTATTTT	CASSEGGPGTPDTQYF
TRBV29-1	NA	TRBJ2-3	TRBD1	TGCAGCGTGGCCGGGACAGGGGGCACAGATACGCAGTATTTT	CSVAGTGGTDTQYF
TRBV10-2	NA	TRBJ1-3	NA	TGCGCCAGCAGCCCGAACAGCAACACCATATATTTT	CASSPNSNTIYF
TRBV7-9	NA	TRBJ2-2	NA	TGTGCCAGCAGCTTAGTAGCAGGGGGGACCGGGGAGCTGTTTTTT	CASSLVAGGTGELFF
TRBV11-2	NA	TRBJ2-1	NA	TGTGCCAGCAGCCCCCCGGGGTGGGGGCAGTTCTTC	CASSPPGWGQFF
TRBV28	NA	TRBJ2-3	TRBD2	TGTGCCAGCAGTCCCGGTCTAGCGGGGTTATCAGATACGCAGTATTTT	CASSPGLAGLSDTQYF
TRBV5-4	NA	TRBJ1-2	TRBD1	TGTGCCAGCAGCTTCAGAGGGGGCGGCTATTTGGGGTACACCTTC	CASSFRGGGYLGYTF
TRBV6-5	NA	TRBJ2-7	TRBD2	TGTGCCAGCAGTTCTAGACTAGCGGGAGGGCGGGAGCAGTACTTC	CASSSRLAGGREQYF
TRBV29-1	NA	TRBJ2-1	NA	TGCAGCGTTGATTTAGGGGTTCTCGCCGATGAGCAGTTCTTC	CSVDLGVLADEQFF
TRBV6-1	NA	TRBJ1-2	NA	TGTGCCAGCAGTGATGAGGGGAGGGTCTATGGCTACACCTTC	CASSDEGRVYGYTF
TRBV11-2	NA	TRBJ2-7	NA	TGTGCCAGCAGCGCGACCGTATCACACTACGAGCAGTACTTC	CASSATVSHYEQYF
TRBV27	NA	TRBJ2-7	NA	TGTGCCAGCAGTCCCATAGGCGGGACCTACGAGCAGTACTTC	CASSPIGGTYEQYF
TRBV13	NA	TRBJ2-6	TRBD2	TGTGCCAGCAGCCCCCTTGGGGGGGGAGGGTCTGGGGCCAACGTCCTGACTTTC	CASSPLGGGGSGANVLTF
TRBV9	NA	TRBJ2-7	NA	TGTGCCAGCAGCGTAGCGGCGGACGGCTCCTACGAGCAGTACTTC	CASSVAADGSYEQYF
TRBV5-6	NA	TRBJ2-2	NA	TGTGCCAGCAGCTTCGGGCCGGCCACCGGGGAGCTGTTTTTT	CASSFGPATGELFF
TRBV4-1	once	TRBJ2-7	TRBD1	TGCGCCAGCAGCCAAGTTATAGGACAGGGGCTCACCGAGCAGTACTTC	CASSQVIGQGLTEQYF
TRBV27	once	TRBJ1-5	TRBD1	TGTGCCAGCAGGCCAACGAACAAACAGGGGGCAAATCAGCCCCAGCATTTT	CASRPTNKQGANQPQHF
TRBV2	NA	TRBJ2-7	NA	TGTGCCAGCAGTGCCAGGCCTCACCCTTACGAGCAGTACTTC	CASSARPHPYEQYF
TRBV4-1	NA	TRBJ2-3	NA	TGCGCCAGCAGCCAAGATAGTAACAGAAGCCCTAGCACAGATACGCAGTATTTT	CASSQDSNRSPSTDTQYF
TRBV19	NA	TRBJ2-1	TRBD2	TGTGCCAGTAGTCTCAAAGCGGGAGGCGTCTTCAATGAGCAGTTCTTC	CASSLKAGGVFNEQFF
TRBV4-3	once	TRBJ2-7	TRBD2	TGCGCCAGCAGCCAAGACCTACTAGCGGGCTCCTACGAGCAGTACTTC	CASSQDLLAGSYEQYF
TRBV9	NA	TRBJ2-3	NA	TGTGCCAGCAGCGTAGCGGGGTGGGCAGATACGCAGTATTTT	CASSVAGWADTQYF
TRBV29-1	NA	TRBJ1-1	NA	TGCAGCGTAGACTCGGGTGAAGCTTTCTTT	CSVDSGEAFF
TRBV19	few	TRBJ2-1	NA	TGTGCCAGTAGTATATCCGAGAACAATGAGCAGTTCTTC	CASSISENNEQFF
TRBV5-6	NA	TRBJ1-1	NA	TGTGCCAGCAGTTATGTATCTGAAGCTTTCTTT	CASSYVSEAFF
TRBV4-1	NA	TRBJ2-7	NA	TGCGCCAGCAGCCAATCGCGGGGCAGCTCCTACGAGCAGTACTTC	CASSQSRGSSYEQYF
TRBV11-2	NA	TRBJ2-3	NA	TGTGCCAGCAGGTTAAGCCCAGCAGATACGCAGTATTTT	CASRLSPADTQYF
TRBV4-1	NA	TRBJ2-7	NA	TGCGCCAGCAGCTCCTTCGGCGCCTCGAGCGAGCAGTACTTC	CASSSFGASSEQYF
TRBV7-9	NA	TRBJ2-7	NA	TGTGCCAGCAGCTTCTCTGGGAATCACGAGCAGTACTTC	CASSFSGNHEQYF
TRBV5-1	NA	TRBJ2-1	TRBD2	TGCGCCAGCAGACGGAAATGGCGGGAGGGCCTAAATGAGCAGTTCTTC	CASRRKWREGLNEQFF
TRBV28	NA	TRBJ2-3	NA	TGTGCCAGCGAATTTATGCAGGGTTCTTCAGGCACAGATACGCAGTATTTT	CASEFMQGSSGTDTQYF
TRBV13	NA	TRBJ2-5	TRBD1	TGTGCCAGCAGCCGGTCAGGACAGGGCGAAGAGACCCAGTACTTC	CASSRSGQGEETQYF
TRBV5-1	few	TRBJ2-7	NA	TGCGCCAGCAGCTTTGACAGGAGCTACGAGCAGTACTTC	CASSFDRSYEQYF
TRBV2	NA	TRBJ2-1	TRBD1	TGTGCCAGCAGGGAGGGACAGGGGTACAGCTATGAGCAGTTCTTC	CASREGQGYSYEQFF
TRBV27	NA	TRBJ2-1	TRBD2	TGTGCCAGCAGTTTAGGGCTAGCGGTCTACAATGAGCAGTTCTTC	CASSLGLAVYNEQFF